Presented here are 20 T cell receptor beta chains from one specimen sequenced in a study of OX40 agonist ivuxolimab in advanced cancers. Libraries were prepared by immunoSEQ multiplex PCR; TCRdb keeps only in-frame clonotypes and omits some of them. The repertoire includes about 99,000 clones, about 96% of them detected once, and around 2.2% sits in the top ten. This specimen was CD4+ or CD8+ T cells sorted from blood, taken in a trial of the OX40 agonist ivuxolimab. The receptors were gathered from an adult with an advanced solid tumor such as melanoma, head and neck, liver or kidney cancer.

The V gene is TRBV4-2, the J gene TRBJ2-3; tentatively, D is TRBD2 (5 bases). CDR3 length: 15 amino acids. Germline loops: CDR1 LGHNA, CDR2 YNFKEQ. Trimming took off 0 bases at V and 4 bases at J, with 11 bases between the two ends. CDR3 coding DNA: TGTGCCAGCAGCCAAGAGAGCGGCGCGTCAGATACGCAGTATTTT. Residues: CASSQESGASDTQYF.

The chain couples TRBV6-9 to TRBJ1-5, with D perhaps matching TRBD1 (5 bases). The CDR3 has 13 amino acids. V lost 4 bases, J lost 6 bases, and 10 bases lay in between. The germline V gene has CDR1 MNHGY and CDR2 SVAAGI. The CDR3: CASSSQGTQPQHF. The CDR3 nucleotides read TGTGCCAGCAGTTCCCAGGGTACTCAGCCCCAGCATTTT.

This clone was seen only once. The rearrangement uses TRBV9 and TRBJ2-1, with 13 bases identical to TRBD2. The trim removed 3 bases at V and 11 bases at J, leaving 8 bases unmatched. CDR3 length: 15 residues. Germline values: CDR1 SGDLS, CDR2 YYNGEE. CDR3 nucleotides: TGTGCCAGCAGCGAAGGGACTAGCGGGGACCCCAAGCAGTTCTTC. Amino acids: CASSEGTSGDPKQFF.

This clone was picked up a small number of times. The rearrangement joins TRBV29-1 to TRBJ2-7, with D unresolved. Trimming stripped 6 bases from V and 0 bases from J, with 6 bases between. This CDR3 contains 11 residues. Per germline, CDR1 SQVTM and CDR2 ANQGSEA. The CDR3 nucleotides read TGCAGCGTAGTGGACTCCTACGAGCAGTACTTC. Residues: CSVVDSYEQYF.

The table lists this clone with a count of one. The CDR3 DNA reads TGTGCCAGCAGCGACGCCGGGGCCAGCACAGATACGCAGTATTTT. Encoded protein: CASSDAGASTDTQYF. This sequence joins TRBV11-2 and TRBJ2-3; D could derive from TRBD1 or TRBD2 (5 bases each). The CDR3 contains 15 residues. Trimming pared 5 bases from V and 0 bases from J, leaving 12 bases between. Germline CDR1 SGHAT, CDR2 FQNNGV. Variable domain in full (rest from reference TRBV11-2 and TRBJ2-3): EAGVAQSPRYKIIEKRQSVAFWCNPISGHATLYWYQQILGQGPKLLIQFQNNGVVDDSQLPKDRFSAERLKGVDSTLKIQPAKLEDSAVYLCASSDAGASTDTQYFGPGTRLTVL.

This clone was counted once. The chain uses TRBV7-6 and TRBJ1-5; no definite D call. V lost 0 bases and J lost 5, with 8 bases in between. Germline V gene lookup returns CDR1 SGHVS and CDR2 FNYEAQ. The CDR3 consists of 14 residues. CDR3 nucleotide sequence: TGTGCCAGCAGCTTAGCGGTCGGAGATCAGCCCCAGCATTTT. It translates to CASSLAVGDQPQHF.

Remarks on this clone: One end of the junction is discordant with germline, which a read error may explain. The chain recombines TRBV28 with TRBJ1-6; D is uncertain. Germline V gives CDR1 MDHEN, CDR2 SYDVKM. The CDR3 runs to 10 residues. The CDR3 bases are TGTGCCAGCAGCCGGACTGTCCCGCATTTT. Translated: CASSRTVPHF. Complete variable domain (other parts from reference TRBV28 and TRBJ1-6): DVKVTQSSRYLVKRTGEKVFLECVQDMDHENMFWYRQDPGLGLRLIYFSYDVKMKEKGDIPEGYSVSREKKERFSLILESASTNQTSMYLCASSRTVPHFGNGTRLTVT.

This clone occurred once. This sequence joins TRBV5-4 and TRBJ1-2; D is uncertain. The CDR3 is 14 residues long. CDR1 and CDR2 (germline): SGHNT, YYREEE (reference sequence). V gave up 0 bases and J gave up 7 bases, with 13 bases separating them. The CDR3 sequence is CASSLAGPVSGYTF. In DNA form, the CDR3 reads TGTGCCAGCAGCTTGGCCGGACCCGTCTCTGGCTACACCTTC. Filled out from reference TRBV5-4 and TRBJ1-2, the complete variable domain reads ETGVTQSPTHLIKTRGQQVTLRCSSQSGHNTVSWYQQALGQGPQFIFQYYREEENGRGNFPPRFSGLQFPNYSSELNVNALELDDSALYLCASSLAGPVSGYTFGSGTRLTVV.

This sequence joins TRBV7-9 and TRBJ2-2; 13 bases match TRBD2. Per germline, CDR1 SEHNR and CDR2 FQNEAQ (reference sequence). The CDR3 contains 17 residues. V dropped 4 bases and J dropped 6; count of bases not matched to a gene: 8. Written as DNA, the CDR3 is TGTGCCAGCAGCTCCCGGACTAGCGGGAGCGCCCCCGGGGAGCTGTTTTTT. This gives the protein CASSSRTSGSAPGELFF.

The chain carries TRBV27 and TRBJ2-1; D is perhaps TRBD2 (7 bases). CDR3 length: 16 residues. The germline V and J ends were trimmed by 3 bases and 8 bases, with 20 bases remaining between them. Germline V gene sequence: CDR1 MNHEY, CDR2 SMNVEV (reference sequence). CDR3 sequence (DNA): TGTGCCAGCAGTTTGGGGGGGGAACAGGGTTGGTATGAGCAGTTCTTC. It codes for CASSLGGEQGWYEQFF.

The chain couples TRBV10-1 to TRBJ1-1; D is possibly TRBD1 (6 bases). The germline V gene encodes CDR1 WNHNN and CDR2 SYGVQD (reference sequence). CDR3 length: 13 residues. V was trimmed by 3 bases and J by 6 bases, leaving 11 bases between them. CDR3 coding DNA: TGCGCCAGCAGTGAAGGGGGGTTCGCTGAAGCTTTCTTT. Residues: CASSEGGFAEAFF.

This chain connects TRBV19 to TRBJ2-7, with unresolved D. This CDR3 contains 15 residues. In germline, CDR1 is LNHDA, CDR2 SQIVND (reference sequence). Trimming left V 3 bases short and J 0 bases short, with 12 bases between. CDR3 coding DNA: TGTGCCAGTAGTATCACGGGTTCAGACTCCTACGAGCAGTACTTC. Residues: CASSITGSDSYEQYF.

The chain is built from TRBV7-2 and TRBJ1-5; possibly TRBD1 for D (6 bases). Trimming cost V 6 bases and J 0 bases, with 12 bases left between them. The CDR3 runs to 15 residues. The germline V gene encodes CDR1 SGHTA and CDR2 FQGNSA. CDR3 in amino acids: CASSSDSYSNQPQHF. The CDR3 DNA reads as TGTGCCAGCAGTTCGGACAGTTATAGCAATCAGCCCCAGCATTTT.

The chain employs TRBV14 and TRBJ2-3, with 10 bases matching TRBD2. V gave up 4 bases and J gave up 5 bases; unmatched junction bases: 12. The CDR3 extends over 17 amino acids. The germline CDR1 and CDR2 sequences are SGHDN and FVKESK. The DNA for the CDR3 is TGTGCCAGCAGCCCCGAGCGGGAGGGCCATCCGGGAGATACGCAGTATTTT. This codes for CASSPEREGHPGDTQYF. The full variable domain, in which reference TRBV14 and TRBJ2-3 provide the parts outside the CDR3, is EAGVTQFPSHSVIEKGQTVTLRCDPISGHDNLYWYRRVMGKEIKFLLHFVKESKQDESGMPNNRFLAERTGGTYSTLKVQPAELEDSGVYFCASSPEREGHPGDTQYFGPGTRLTVL.

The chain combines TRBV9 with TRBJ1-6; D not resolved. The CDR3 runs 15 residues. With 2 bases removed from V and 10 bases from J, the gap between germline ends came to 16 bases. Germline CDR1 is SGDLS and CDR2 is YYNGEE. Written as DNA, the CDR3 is TGTGCCAGCAGCGTTTCCCCGGACTCTTCGTCACCCCTCCACTTT. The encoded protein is CASSVSPDSSSPLHF. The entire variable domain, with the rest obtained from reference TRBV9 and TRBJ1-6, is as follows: DSGVTQTPKHLITATGQRVTLRCSPRSGDLSVYWYQQSLDQGLQFLIQYYNGEERAKGNILERFSAQQFPDLHSELNLSSLELGDSALYFCASSVSPDSSSPLHFGNGTRLTVT.

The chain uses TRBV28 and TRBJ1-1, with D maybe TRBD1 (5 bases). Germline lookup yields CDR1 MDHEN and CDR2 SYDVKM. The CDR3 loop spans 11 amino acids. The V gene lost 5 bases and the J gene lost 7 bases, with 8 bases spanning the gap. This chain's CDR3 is CASSRGVEAFF. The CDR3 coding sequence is TGTGCCAGCAGTCGAGGGGTTGAAGCTTTCTTT.

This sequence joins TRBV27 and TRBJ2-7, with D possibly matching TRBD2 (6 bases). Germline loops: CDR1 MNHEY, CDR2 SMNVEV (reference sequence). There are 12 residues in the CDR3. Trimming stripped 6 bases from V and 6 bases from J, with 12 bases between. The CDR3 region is CASSGEVVEQYF. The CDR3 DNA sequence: TGTGCCAGCAGCGGGGAGGTAGTCGAGCAGTACTTC.

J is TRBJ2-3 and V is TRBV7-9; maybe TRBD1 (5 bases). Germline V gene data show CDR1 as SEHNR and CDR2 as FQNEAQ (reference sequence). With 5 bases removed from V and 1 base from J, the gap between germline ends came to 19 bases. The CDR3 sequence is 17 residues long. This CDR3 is CASSPLNPGHRTDTQYF. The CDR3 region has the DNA TGTGCCAGCAGCCCCCTTAACCCTGGACACCGCACAGATACGCAGTATTTT.

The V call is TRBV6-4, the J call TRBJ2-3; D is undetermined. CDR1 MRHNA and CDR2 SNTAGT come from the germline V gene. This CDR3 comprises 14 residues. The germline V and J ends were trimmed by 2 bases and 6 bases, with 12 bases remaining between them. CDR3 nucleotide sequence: TGTGCCAGCAGTGACCCTTCGAACCCCGATACGCAGTATTTT. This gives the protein CASSDPSNPDTQYF.

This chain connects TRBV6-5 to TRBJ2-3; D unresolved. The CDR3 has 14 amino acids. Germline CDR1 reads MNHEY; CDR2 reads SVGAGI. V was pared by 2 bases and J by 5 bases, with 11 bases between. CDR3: CASSYTNREDTQYF. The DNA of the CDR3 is TGTGCCAGCAGTTACACCAATAGGGAAGATACGCAGTATTTT.